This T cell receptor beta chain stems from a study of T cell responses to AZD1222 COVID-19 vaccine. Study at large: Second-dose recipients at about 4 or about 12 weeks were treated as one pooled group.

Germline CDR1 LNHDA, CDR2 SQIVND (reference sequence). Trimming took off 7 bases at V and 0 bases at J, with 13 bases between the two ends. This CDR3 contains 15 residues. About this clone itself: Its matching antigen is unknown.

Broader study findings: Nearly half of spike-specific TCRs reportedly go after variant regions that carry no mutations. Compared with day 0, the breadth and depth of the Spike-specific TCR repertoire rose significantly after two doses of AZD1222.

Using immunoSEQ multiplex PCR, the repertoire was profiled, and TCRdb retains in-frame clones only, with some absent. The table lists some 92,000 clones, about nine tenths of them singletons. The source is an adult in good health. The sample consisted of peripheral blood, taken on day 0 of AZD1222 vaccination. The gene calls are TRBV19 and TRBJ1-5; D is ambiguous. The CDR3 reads CASIKGGYSNQPQHF. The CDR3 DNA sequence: TGTGCCAGTATTAAGGGAGGGTATAGCAATCAGCCCCAGCATTTT.